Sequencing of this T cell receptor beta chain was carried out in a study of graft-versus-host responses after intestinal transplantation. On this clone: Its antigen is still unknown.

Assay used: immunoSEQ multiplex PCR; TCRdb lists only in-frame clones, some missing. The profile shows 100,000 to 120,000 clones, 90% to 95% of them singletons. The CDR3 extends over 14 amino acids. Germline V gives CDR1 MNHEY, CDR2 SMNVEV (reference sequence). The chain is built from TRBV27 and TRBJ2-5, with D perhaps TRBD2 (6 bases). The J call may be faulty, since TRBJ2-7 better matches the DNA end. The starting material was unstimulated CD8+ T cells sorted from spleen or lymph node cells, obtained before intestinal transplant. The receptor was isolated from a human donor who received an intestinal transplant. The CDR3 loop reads CASSFGGQTYEQYF. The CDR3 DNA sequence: TGTGCCAGCAGTTTCGGGGGTCAGACCTACGAGCAGTACTTC.